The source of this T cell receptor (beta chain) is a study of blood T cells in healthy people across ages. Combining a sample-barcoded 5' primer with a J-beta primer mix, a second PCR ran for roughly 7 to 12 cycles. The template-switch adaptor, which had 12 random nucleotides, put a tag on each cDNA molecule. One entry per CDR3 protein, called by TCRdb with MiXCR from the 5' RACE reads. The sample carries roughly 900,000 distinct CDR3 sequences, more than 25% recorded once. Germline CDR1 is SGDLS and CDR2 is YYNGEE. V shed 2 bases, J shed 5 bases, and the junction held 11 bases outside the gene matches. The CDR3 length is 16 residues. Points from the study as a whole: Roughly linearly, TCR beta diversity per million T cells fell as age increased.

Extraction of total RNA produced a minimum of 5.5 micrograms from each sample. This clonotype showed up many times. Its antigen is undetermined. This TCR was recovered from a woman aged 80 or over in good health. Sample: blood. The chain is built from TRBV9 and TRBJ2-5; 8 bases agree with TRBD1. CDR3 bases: TGTGCCAGCAGCGTCGGCGTGGCAGGGGGCTCGGAGACCCAGTACTTC. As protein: CASSVGVAGGSETQYF.